These 19 T cell receptor beta chains originate from one sample sequenced in a study of vaccination effects on CD4 cells after COVID-19. No antigen has been identified for these receptors. Libraries were prepared by immunoSEQ multiplex PCR; TCRdb keeps only in-frame clonotypes and omits some of them. The sample lists some 31,000 clones, 60% to 75% occurring once. With the ViraFEST assay, the study expanded antigen-specific CD4+ T cells using viral peptide pools, then sequenced them. With more than 9 days of culture completed, CD4+ T cells were isolated. Previously uninfected by SARS-CoV-2, the vaccine recipients also showed negative nucleocapsid antibodies. The specimen comprised CD4+ T cells from PBMCs cultured with HCoV-OC43 spike peptides, sampled before COVID-19 vaccination. Subset meaning: HCoV-OC43 spike overlapping peptide pool stimulation. Receptor source: a human donor who received a COVID-19 vaccine.

The V call is TRBV11-1, the J call TRBJ2-5; no clear D. The CDR3 has 12 amino acids. CDR1 and CDR2 (germline): SGHAT, FQDESV (reference sequence). The ends were cut back, 1 base at V and 4 bases at J, with 4 bases in the middle. The CDR3: CASSLGRETQYF. The DNA for the CDR3 is TGTGCCAGCAGCTTAGGTAGAGAGACCCAGTACTTC.

This chain joins TRBV7-9 and TRBJ2-3; D perhaps matches TRBD1 (5 bases). CDR3 length: 16 amino acids. V was shortened by 6 bases and J by 1 base, with 17 bases between the two germline ends. Germline-derived CDR1 and CDR2 are SEHNR and FQNEAQ (reference sequence). CDR3: CASSSDWGRGTDTQYF. The CDR3 bases are TGTGCCAGCAGTTCCGATTGGGGCCGCGGCACAGATACGCAGTATTTT.

The V gene is TRBV5-4, the J gene TRBJ2-3; D gene uncertain. In germline, CDR1 is SGHNT, CDR2 YYREEE (reference sequence). Trimming removed 4 bases at V and 0 bases at J, with 18 bases between. The CDR3 contains 17 residues. The CDR3 loop is CASSVAPGQRSTDTQYF. Written as DNA, the CDR3 is TGTGCCAGCAGCGTCGCCCCCGGGCAAAGAAGCACAGATACGCAGTATTTT.

The V and J genes are TRBV12-3 or TRBV12-4 and TRBJ2-7; no clear D gene. The CDR3 contains 13 residues. The germline V and J ends were trimmed by 6 bases and 5 bases, with 14 bases remaining between them. The CDR3 here is CASSDPPANEQYF. CDR3 nucleotides: TGTGCCAGCAGCGACCCCCCAGCGAACGAGCAGTACTTC.

The chain has TRBV6-5 and TRBJ1-6; D uncertain. The V end lost 2 bases, the J end lost 8 bases, and 13 bases lay between the germline ends. This CDR3 has 15 residues. Germline CDR1 MNHEY, CDR2 SVGAGI. The CDR3: CASSYGQLVDSPLHF. In DNA form, the CDR3 reads TGTGCCAGCAGTTACGGGCAGCTCGTCGATTCACCCCTCCACTTT.

This chain joins TRBV6-2 or TRBV6-3 and TRBJ2-3, with D possibly matching TRBD1 (6 bases). The length of the CDR3 is 16 residues. Germline loops: CDR1 MNHEY, CDR2 SVGEGT. With 2 bases removed from V and 3 bases from J, the gap between germline ends came to 15 bases. The CDR3 protein is CASSYLRGRRTDTQYF. CDR3 in DNA: TGTGCCAGCAGTTACCTCAGGGGACGAAGAACAGATACGCAGTATTTT.

This chain links TRBV30 with TRBJ1-1; D perhaps matches TRBD1 (5 bases). The CDR3 consists of 12 residues. V lost 4 bases, J lost 3 bases, and 9 bases lay in between. CDR1 and CDR2 (germline): GTSNPN, SVGIG (reference sequence). This CDR3 reads CAWTRGYTEAFF. CDR3 DNA: TGTGCCTGGACAAGGGGATACACTGAAGCTTTCTTT.

The rearrangement uses TRBV15 and TRBJ1-4; 9 nucleotides match TRBD1. The CDR3 has 16 amino acids. J gave up 4 bases and V 5 bases, and 8 bases lay outside the gene matches. Per the germline V gene, CDR1 is LNHNV and CDR2 is YYDKDF (reference sequence). CDR3 protein: CATSSRPGQGNEKLFF. The CDR3, as DNA: TGTGCCACCAGCTCTCGACCGGGACAGGGTAATGAAAAACTGTTTTTT.

The V gene is TRBV2, the J gene TRBJ1-1, with TRBD1 identical over 7 bases. V shed 4 bases and J 0 bases; nucleotides not matched to a gene: 8. Per the germline V gene, CDR1 is SNHLY and CDR2 is FYNNEI. The CDR3 runs 16 residues. CDR3 region: CASSGSGGVMNTEAFF. The DNA of the CDR3 is TGTGCCAGCAGTGGATCAGGGGGGGTCATGAACACTGAAGCTTTCTTT.

The chain links TRBV5-4 to TRBJ1-2, with D possibly matching TRBD1 (6 bases). Germline V lookup: CDR1 SGHNT, CDR2 YYREEE (reference sequence). This CDR3 comprises 13 residues. Trimming shortened V by 3 bases and J by 5 bases, and 11 bases separated the two germline ends. The CDR3 DNA is TGTGCCAGCAGCTCGACTGGACAGTATGGCTACACCTTC. Its protein is CASSSTGQYGYTF.

V is TRBV6-1 and J is TRBJ2-6, with D perhaps TRBD2 (5 bases). The CDR3 runs to 16 residues. Germline V CDR1 and CDR2: MNHNS, SASEGT. V lost 4 bases, J lost 0 bases, and 10 bases lay in between. The CDR3 nucleotides are TGTGCCAGCAGTGGACTATCAACCTCTGGGGCCAACGTCCTGACTTTC. Encoded protein: CASSGLSTSGANVLTF.

A few counts support this clone. The J gene is TRBJ2-7, the V gene TRBV14; the match to TRBD1 covers 7 bases. The ends lost 1 base at V and 4 bases at J; junction bases unmatched: 4. The germline gives CDR1 SGHDN, CDR2 FVKESK. The length of the CDR3 is 14 residues. Here the CDR3 reads CASSQVGTAYEQYF. The CDR3 coding sequence is TGTGCCAGCAGCCAAGTGGGGACAGCTTACGAGCAGTACTTC.

The chain employs TRBV7-9 and TRBJ1-3; D is ambiguous. The V end was cut by 5 bases, the J end by 0 bases, with 17 bases between. The CDR3 length is 17 residues. CDR1 and CDR2 (germline): SEHNR, FQNEAQ (reference sequence). The CDR3: CASSPLRVLSSGNTIYF. CDR3 in DNA: TGTGCCAGCAGCCCTTTGCGGGTTCTGAGCTCTGGAAACACCATATATTTT.

V gene TRBV5-1 combines with J gene TRBJ2-3; a possible D gene is TRBD2 (5 bases). Germline V gene lookup returns CDR1 SGHRS and CDR2 YFSETQ. V lost 4 bases and J 0 bases, leaving 9 bases between the germline ends. This CDR3 contains 14 residues. The CDR3 coding sequence is TGCGCCAGCAGCGGGGAGTCGAGCACAGATACGCAGTATTTT. Its protein product is CASSGESSTDTQYF.

This clone has a single count. The chain uses TRBV28 and TRBJ1-2; tentatively, D is TRBD1 (5 bases). Germline V gene sequence: CDR1 MDHEN, CDR2 SYDVKM. V gave up 6 bases and J gave up 5 bases, with 16 bases separating them. The CDR3 has 14 residues. CDR3 DNA sequence: TGTGCCAGCAGAGAACCGGGACCCGCTTATGGCTACACCTTC. Protein product: CASREPGPAYGYTF.

This chain uses TRBV3-1 (or the pseudogene TRBV3-2) with TRBJ1-2, with TRBD1 as a possible D gene (6 bases). The V gene lost 5 bases and the J gene lost 0 bases, with 10 bases spanning the gap. The CDR3 covers 14 residues. Per germline, CDR1 LGHDT and CDR2 YNNKEL (reference sequence). For the CDR3, the DNA is TGTGCCAGCAGCGCCGGGACAACTAACTATGGCTACACCTTC. It is translated as CASSAGTTNYGYTF.

The V call is TRBV20-1, the J call TRBJ1-2; D call uncertain. The CDR3 contains 11 residues. Germline-derived CDR1 and CDR2 are DFQATT and SNEGSKA (reference sequence). V lost 6 bases and J lost 5, with 10 bases in between. The CDR3 DNA reads as TGCAGTGCGGGGTTGGGGTATGGCTACACCTTC. Translation: CSAGLGYGYTF.

The CDR3 region has the DNA TGTGCCAGCAGTGAGGGACTAGCGGGAAATGAGCAGTTCTTC. It codes for CASSEGLAGNEQFF. The chain couples TRBV2 to TRBJ2-1; 13 nucleotides align to TRBD2. Germline CDR1 is SNHLY and CDR2 is FYNNEI. The CDR3 runs 14 residues. The V gene end was trimmed by 3 bases and the J gene end by 7 bases; junction bases not matched to a gene: 0.

V and J are TRBV7-2 and TRBJ1-5; D is ambiguous. The germline CDR1 and CDR2 sequences are SGHTA and FQGNSA. V was clipped by 4 bases and J by 4 bases, with 5 bases between them. The CDR3 has 12 residues. The CDR3 DNA reads TGTGCCAGCAGCTCTCAAAATCAGCCCCAGCATTTT. It encodes CASSSQNQPQHF.